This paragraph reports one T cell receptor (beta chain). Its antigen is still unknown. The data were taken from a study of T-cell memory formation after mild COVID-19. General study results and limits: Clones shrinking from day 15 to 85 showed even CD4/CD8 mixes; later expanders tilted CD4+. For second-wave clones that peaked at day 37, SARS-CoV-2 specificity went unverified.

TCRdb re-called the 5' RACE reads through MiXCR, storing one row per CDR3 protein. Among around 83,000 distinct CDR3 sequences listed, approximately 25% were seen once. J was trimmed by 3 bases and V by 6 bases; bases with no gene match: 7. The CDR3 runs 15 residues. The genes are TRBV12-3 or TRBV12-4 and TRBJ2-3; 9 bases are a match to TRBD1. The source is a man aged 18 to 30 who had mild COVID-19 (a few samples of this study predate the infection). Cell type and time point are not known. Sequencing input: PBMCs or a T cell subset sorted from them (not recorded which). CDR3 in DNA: TGTGCCAGCAGCTCGGACAGGGGTGGAACAGATACGCAGTATTTT. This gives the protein CASSSDRGGTDTQYF.